The 4 T cell receptor beta chains presented below share a single source sample, sequenced in a study of shared clonotypes between healthy human individuals (dated by TCRdb to the early 2020s). The receptor library was made with the immunoSEQ multiplex PCR assay. TCRdb took over this immuneACCESS table, retaining in-frame rearrangements with V and J assigned. Such tables are incomplete; in checked studies, under half of the missing clones stem from an unresolved V gene, and the remainder is unexplained. This sample is represented by 2 million to 2.5 million clones; approximately 93% of them were singletons. Of the sample, more than 0.35% is held by the ten largest clones. Material: naive CD4+ T cells from PBMCs. The sample's cell subset or site label, in plain terms: CD45RA+ positively selected. The receptors were sampled from a man aged 18 to 29 in good health. Some clones in this sample may be carry-over from other donors' samples.

The rearrangement links TRBV7-7 to TRBJ2-2; weak D call: TRBD1 (5 bases). CDR1 SSHAT and CDR2 FNYEAQ come from the germline V gene (reference sequence). This CDR3 comprises 15 residues. Trimming removed 0 bases from V and 4 bases from J, with 9 bases in between. CDR3 DNA: TGTGCCAGCAGCTTAGCGGGGCTTGGCACCGGGGAGCTGTTTTTT. Its translation is CASSLAGLGTGELFF.

The chain uses TRBV5-1 and TRBJ2-3, with D tentatively TRBD1 (5 bases). Trimming removed 4 bases at V and 1 base at J, with 10 bases between. The CDR3 is 14 amino acids. The germline V gene encodes CDR1 SGHRS and CDR2 YFSETQ. In DNA, the CDR3 is TGCGCCAGCAGCCTACAGGTCCGCACAGATACGCAGTATTTT. Its protein is CASSLQVRTDTQYF.

The chain joins TRBV5-4 to TRBJ1-2, with 9 bases lining up with TRBD1. V dropped 0 bases and J dropped 1; count of bases not matched to a gene: 10. The germline CDR1 and CDR2 sequences are SGHNT and YYREEE (reference sequence). The CDR3 runs to 18 residues. The CDR3 nucleotides read TGTGCCAGCAGCTTGGGTGGAGGACAGGGGTTCGTTAACTATGGCTACACCTTC. Protein: CASSLGGGQGFVNYGYTF.

The rearrangement joins TRBV5-1 to TRBJ1-4; possibly TRBD1 for D (6 bases). The ends were cut back, 2 bases at V and 2 bases at J, with 13 bases in the middle. Germline V CDR1 and CDR2: SGHRS, YFSETQ. The CDR3 has 16 amino acids. The CDR3 DNA reads TGCGCCAGCAGCTTTTCGCCCGGGGGCACTAATGAAAAACTGTTTTTT. Protein sequence: CASSFSPGGTNEKLFF.